What follows are 28 T cell receptor beta chains derived from one specimen sequenced in a study of low-dose radiotherapy and immunotherapy resistance in tumors. Alpha and beta chains were covered, as first-strand cDNA relied on TRAV- and TRBV-specific primers. Amplification, which lasted around 22 PCR cycles, used a constant-region primer and V-primer adapter to amplify TCRs. TCRdb re-called the reads with MiXCR, one entry per CDR3 protein. The data show some 10,000 distinct CDR3 sequences, with 75% seen just once and 1.4% to 1.5% held by the top ten. All receptors come from a human donor with advanced metastatic prostate, ovarian, gallbladder or colorectal cancer (not recorded which). This table probably holds off-target reads from a library built for another chain.

V gene TRBV2 combines with J gene TRBJ1-2, with a possible D match to TRBD1 (6 bases). Trimming removed 8 bases at V and 4 bases at J, with 20 bases between. CDR3 size: 15 residues. Germline CDR1 reads SNHLY; CDR2 reads FYNNEI. The CDR3 reads CASEGLQGTPYGYTF. The DNA of the CDR3 is TGTGCCAGCGAAGGTTTACAGGGCACCCCCTATGGCTACACCTTC.

CDR3 nucleotides: TGCAGTGCTCCTCGAGCTAAGAGTAGCGATGAGCAGTTCTTC. This gives the protein CSAPRAKSSDEQFF. The genes are TRBV20-1 and TRBJ2-1; a possible D gene is TRBD2 (5 bases). Germline V CDR1 and CDR2: DFQATT, SNEGSKA (reference sequence). This CDR3 is built from 14 residues. V was pared by 5 bases and J by 8 bases, with 19 bases between.

This chain joins TRBV29-1 and TRBJ1-1; 8 bases fit TRBD1. V trimming: 6 bases; J trimming: 4 bases; junction bases outside the gene matches: 4. This CDR3 has 12 amino acids. Germline CDR1 SQVTM, CDR2 ANQGSEA. CDR3: CSVRTGPTEAFF. The DNA of the CDR3 is TGCAGCGTAAGGACAGGGCCCACTGAAGCTTTCTTT.

The chain uses TRBV5-6 and TRBJ2-1; 11 bases are a match to TRBD1. V trimming: 4 bases; J trimming: 8 bases; junction bases outside the gene matches: 8. This CDR3 has 15 amino acids. Germline V gene lookup returns CDR1 SGHDT and CDR2 YYEEEE. CDR3: CASSRGQGARDEQFF. DNA for the CDR3: TGTGCCAGCAGCAGAGGACAGGGGGCGCGGGATGAGCAGTTCTTC.

This clonotype has only one observation. The chain carries TRBV5-5 and TRBJ1-1, with 8 bases fitting TRBD1. The V and J ends lost 2 bases and 1 base, in that order; junction bases with no gene match: 1. This CDR3 is built from 14 residues. Germline CDR1 and CDR2: SGHKS and YYEKEE (reference sequence). The CDR3 sequence: CASSFTGGNTEAFF. In DNA, the CDR3 is TGTGCCAGCAGCTTCACAGGGGGGAACACTGAAGCTTTCTTT.

This clonotype showed up just a few times. This chain links TRBV28 with TRBJ2-3, with 9 bases fitting TRBD2. Trimming took 5 bases from V and 1 from J; bases not matched to a gene: 7. Germline-derived CDR1 and CDR2 are MDHEN and SYDVKM. There are 16 residues in the CDR3. In nucleotides, the CDR3 is TGTGCCAGCAGTCCGACGTTAGCGGGAGGCACAGATACGCAGTATTTT. It yields the protein CASSPTLAGGTDTQYF.

The chain couples TRBV29-1 to TRBJ2-3; D unclear. CDR1 is SQVTM and CDR2 is ANQGSEA in the germline V gene. V gave up 4 bases and J gave up 3 bases, with 11 bases separating them. The CDR3 covers 13 residues. CDR3 protein: CSVAFAGTDTQYF. DNA for the CDR3: TGCAGCGTTGCGTTTGCAGGAACAGATACGCAGTATTTT.

The chain links TRBV3-1 to TRBJ2-1, with D perhaps given as TRBD1 or TRBD2 (5 bases each). The germline V and J ends were trimmed by 4 bases and 5 bases, with 9 bases remaining between them. The germline V gene encodes CDR1 LGHDT and CDR2 YNNKEL (reference sequence). There are 13 residues in the CDR3. CDR3 sequence (DNA): TGTGCCAGCAGCCCCGGGACCAACAATGAGCAGTTCTTC. This gives the protein CASSPGTNNEQFF.

This clonotype was seen once. The rearrangement uses TRBV6-5 and TRBJ2-7; D is unclear. This CDR3 is 12 amino acids long. Trimming stripped 10 bases from V and 0 bases from J, with 10 bases between. CDR1 is MNHEY, CDR2 SVGAGI, per germline. CDR3 residues: CATWSGSYEQYF. CDR3 bases: TGTGCCACCTGGTCCGGCTCCTACGAGCAGTACTTC.

This clonotype was found a few times. The rearrangement uses TRBV29-1 and TRBJ2-3, with no clear D. Trimming removed 6 bases from V and 1 base from J, with 8 bases in between. From germline, CDR1 is SQVTM and CDR2 ANQGSEA. The CDR3 sequence is 12 residues long. CDR3 bases: TGCAGCGTCCTATCCGGCACAGATACGCAGTATTTT. It translates to CSVLSGTDTQYF.

The chain combines TRBV7-2 with TRBJ1-1; possible D gene TRBD1, 5 bases. The germline V gene has CDR1 SGHTA and CDR2 FQGNSA. With 3 bases removed from V and 4 bases from J, the gap between germline ends came to 12 bases. The length of the CDR3 is 14 residues. CDR3 loop: CASSFRRGSTEAFF. CDR3 bases: TGTGCCAGCAGCTTTCGTAGGGGTAGCACTGAAGCTTTCTTT.

The chain couples TRBV5-4 to TRBJ2-1, with TRBD2 identical over 10 bases. V was clipped by 4 bases and J by 10 bases; unmatched bases: 5. The CDR3 runs 13 residues. Germline loops: CDR1 SGHNT, CDR2 YYREEE (reference sequence). Written as DNA, the CDR3 is TGTGCCAGCAGCCCAGCGGGAGGGATCGAGCAGTTCTTC. It translates to CASSPAGGIEQFF.

The chain couples TRBV5-6 to TRBJ2-1, with D perhaps TRBD2 (6 bases). The length of the CDR3 is 15 residues. Trimming removed 2 bases at V and 0 bases at J, with 9 bases between. Germline assignment: CDR1 SGHDT and CDR2 YYEEEE. CDR3 coding DNA: TGTGCCAGCAGCTTCGCGGGGAGCTCCTACAATGAGCAGTTCTTC. This codes for CASSFAGSSYNEQFF.

This clonotype showed up just once. This chain links TRBV20-1 with TRBJ2-2; 7 nucleotides match TRBD1. CDR3 length: 13 amino acids. Germline V gene lookup returns CDR1 DFQATT and CDR2 SNEGSKA (reference sequence). The trim removed 4 bases at V and 8 bases at J, leaving 7 bases unmatched. The CDR3: CSAKRTGEGELFF. The CDR3 DNA follows: TGCAGTGCTAAACGGACAGGAGAAGGGGAGCTGTTTTTT.

The chain carries TRBV15 and TRBJ2-2; weak D call: TRBD2 (5 bases). CDR3 length: 15 amino acids. Deletions cut 3 bases from V and 0 bases from J, with 8 bases between. Germline values: CDR1 LNHNV, CDR2 YYDKDF (reference sequence). The CDR3 loop is CATSRTIANTGELFF. CDR3 DNA sequence: TGTGCCACCAGCAGGACTATCGCGAACACCGGGGAGCTGTTTTTT.

V usage is TRBV29-1 and J usage is TRBJ1-1; D perhaps matches TRBD1 (5 bases). Looked up from germline, CDR1 is SQVTM and CDR2 is ANQGSEA. Trimming cost V 7 bases and J 4 bases, with 16 bases left between them. This CDR3 contains 13 residues. CDR3 amino acids: CSGDGGGGTEAFF. The CDR3 DNA sequence: TGCAGCGGGGACGGGGGTGGCGGCACTGAAGCTTTCTTT.

J is TRBJ2-7 and V is TRBV2; possible D gene TRBD1, 5 bases. The CDR3 loop spans 14 amino acids. The V gene's germline CDR1 is SNHLY and CDR2 FYNNEI. V lost 3 bases and J 4 bases, leaving 13 bases between the germline ends. The CDR3 here is CASSEQGSSYEQYF. CDR3 DNA: TGTGCCAGCAGTGAGCAGGGAAGTAGTTACGAGCAGTACTTC.

The chain combines TRBV5-6 with TRBJ1-1, with 12 bases aligning to TRBD1. This CDR3 spans 15 amino acids. Germline-derived CDR1 and CDR2 are SGHDT and YYEEEE. Trimming removed 2 bases from V and 6 bases from J; junction bases left unmatched: 5. The CDR3 loop is CASSFPGTGGPEAFF. The CDR3 DNA sequence: TGTGCCAGCAGCTTCCCCGGGACAGGGGGCCCTGAAGCTTTCTTT.

The genes are TRBV2 and TRBJ1-2, with unresolved D. V gave up 3 bases and J gave up 8 bases, with 16 bases separating them. The germline CDR1 and CDR2 sequences are SNHLY and FYNNEI. There are 14 residues in the CDR3. CDR3 DNA sequence: TGTGCCAGCAGTGAGGAGGTATTCCTAATGGGCTACACCTTC. Translating it yields CASSEEVFLMGYTF. The variable domain in full, with the rest retrieved from reference TRBV2 and TRBJ1-2, is EPEVTQTPSHQVTQMGQEVILRCVPISNHLYFYWYRQILGQKVEFLVSFYNNEISEKSEIFDDQFSVERPDGSNFTLKIRSTKLEDSAMYFCASSEEVFLMGYTFGSGTRLTVV.

J is TRBJ2-1 and V is TRBV3-1; 7 bases are shared with TRBD2. Germline V gene data show CDR1 as LGHDT and CDR2 as YNNKEL (reference sequence). The length of the CDR3 is 16 residues. Losses at the gene ends were 3 bases for V and 5 bases for J; bases not matched to a gene: 10. The CDR3 is CASSQATGGGNNEQFF. In DNA, the CDR3 is TGTGCCAGCAGCCAGGCCACCGGCGGGGGTAACAATGAGCAGTTCTTC.

This clonotype was recorded a few times. The chain employs TRBV21-1 and TRBJ2-2; TRBD1, the table's D call, lacks a check against the DNA. TRBV21-1 is flagged as a pseudogene. The CDR3 loop spans 15 amino acids. The CDR3: CASNREGLNTGELFF. Here the CDR3 DNA reads TGTGCCAGCAATCGTGAGGGGTTGAACACCGGGGAGCTGTTTTTT.

This clonotype has more than one count but fewer than ten. This rearrangement joins TRBV29-1 to TRBJ2-1, with 8 positions matching TRBD1. Germline V gene sequence: CDR1 SQVTM, CDR2 ANQGSEA. CDR3 length equals 13 residues. The trim removed 4 bases at V and 5 bases at J, leaving 4 bases unmatched. CDR3 in DNA: TGCAGCGTTGCCCGACAGGGGAACAATGAGCAGTTCTTC. Translated, it gives CSVARQGNNEQFF.

The chain has TRBV5-6 and TRBJ2-7, with 8 positions matching TRBD1. This CDR3 region has 16 residues. With 4 bases clipped from V and 1 base from J, the junction kept 10 bases outside the gene matches. Per the germline V gene, CDR1 is SGHDT and CDR2 is YYEEEE. The CDR3 DNA reads as TGTGCCAGCAGCAGAGCGATAAGGGACAGGTCCTACGAGCAGTACTTC. It is translated as CASSRAIRDRSYEQYF.

The rearrangement links TRBV5-5 to TRBJ1-1; the D gene is possibly TRBD1 (6 bases). This CDR3 spans 14 amino acids. Germline V gives CDR1 SGHKS, CDR2 YYEKEE (reference sequence). Trimming stripped 3 bases from V and 4 bases from J, with 13 bases between. CDR3 sequence reads: CASSWIRGSTEAFF. The CDR3 DNA is TGTGCCAGCAGCTGGATCAGGGGTAGCACTGAAGCTTTCTTT.

The genes are TRBV28 and TRBJ1-6; D not certain. Trimming took off 5 bases at V and 9 bases at J, with 14 bases between the two ends. This CDR3 is built from 14 residues. CDR1 is MDHEN, CDR2 SYDVKM, per germline. The CDR3 DNA reads TGTGCCAGCAGTCCGCCCACCCGAGGTTCACCCCTCCACTTT. This translates into CASSPPTRGSPLHF.

The chain recombines TRBV5-6 with TRBJ2-5; D assignment may be TRBD1 or TRBD2 (5 bases each). Between the trimmed V and J ends, which lost 0 bases and 2 bases, there was a span of 14 bases. The germline CDR1 and CDR2 sequences are SGHDT and YYEEEE. The CDR3 contains 16 residues. The CDR3 is CASSLEGPGGQETQYF. For the CDR3, the DNA is TGTGCCAGCAGCTTGGAGGGGCCAGGCGGGCAAGAGACCCAGTACTTC.

This chain joins TRBV29-1 and TRBJ1-1, with D unresolved. CDR1 and CDR2 (germline): SQVTM, ANQGSEA. V gave up 6 bases and J gave up 0 bases, with 8 bases separating them. CDR3 length equals 12 residues. This CDR3 reads CSVDPLNTEAFF. For the CDR3, the DNA is TGCAGCGTCGATCCATTGAACACTGAAGCTTTCTTT.

V is TRBV3-1 and J is TRBJ1-5, with no clear D. Per the germline V gene, CDR1 is LGHDT and CDR2 is YNNKEL (reference sequence). Trimming shortened V by 1 base and J by 4 bases, and 2 bases separated the two germline ends. CDR3 length equals 12 residues. The CDR3 here is CASSQGNQPQHF. CDR3 sequence (DNA): TGTGCCAGCAGCCAAGGTAATCAGCCCCAGCATTTT.